Following are 10 T cell receptor beta chains from one sample sequenced in a study of cytomegalovirus exposure and HLA in healthy donors. Sequenced by immunoSEQ multiplex PCR; TCRdb stores in-frame clones only, minus some. This repertoire shows roughly 150,000 clones, around 92% found once; its top ten account for 10%. Specimen: PBMCs. These receptors were collected from a woman aged 18-35 years in good health and CMV-seropositive.

This chain uses TRBV9 with TRBJ2-3; 10 bases line up with TRBD2. The length of the CDR3 is 15 residues. Unmatched junction bases numbered 5, after V lost 4 bases and J lost 3 bases. Germline V gene data show CDR1 as SGDLS and CDR2 as YYNGEE. For the CDR3, the DNA is TGTGCCAGCAGCTTCCTAGCGGGAGATACAGATACGCAGTATTTT. This sequence encodes CASSFLAGDTDTQYF. The full variable domain, in which reference TRBV9 and TRBJ2-3 provide the parts outside the CDR3, is DSGVTQTPKHLITATGQRVTLRCSPRSGDLSVYWYQQSLDQGLQFLIQYYNGEERAKGNILERFSAQQFPDLHSELNLSSLELGDSALYFCASSFLAGDTDTQYFGPGTRLTVL.

The chain recombines TRBV5-8 with TRBJ2-2, with D hard to call. The CDR3 is 16 residues long. V dropped 2 bases and J dropped 1 base, with 12 bases sitting between them. Looked up from germline, CDR1 is SGHTS and CDR2 is YDEGEE. CDR3 sequence reads: CASSFQAIQNTGELFF. The CDR3 nucleotides are TGTGCCAGCAGCTTTCAGGCCATCCAGAACACCGGGGAGCTGTTTTTT.

The genes are TRBV4-1 and TRBJ1-5, with no clear D. This CDR3 is built from 15 residues. V lost 4 bases, J lost 0 bases, and 10 bases lay in between. In germline, CDR1 is MGHRA, CDR2 YSYEKL. CDR3 amino acids: CASSPYLYSNQPQHF. The DNA for the CDR3 is TGCGCCAGCAGCCCCTACCTTTATAGCAATCAGCCCCAGCATTTT.

The CDR3 nucleotides are TGTGCCAGCAGCGTAGCTCCGGACAGGGGGGCTGAAGCTTTCTTT. Translating gives CASSVAPDRGAEAFF. This chain uses TRBV9 with TRBJ1-1; 10 bases are shared with TRBD1. V lost 0 bases, J lost 6 bases, and 5 bases stayed unmatched. This CDR3 has 15 amino acids. Germline V lookup: CDR1 SGDLS, CDR2 YYNGEE.

V and J are TRBV6-1 and TRBJ2-7, with a tentative D call TRBD1 (6 bases). The germline CDR1 and CDR2 sequences are MNHNS and SASEGT. The V and J ends lost 7 bases and 5 bases respectively, with 12 bases between them. This CDR3 has 12 residues. CDR3 DNA sequence: TGTGCCAGCAACTCAGGGGTCGACGAGCAGTACTTC. It yields the protein CASNSGVDEQYF.

The rearrangement uses TRBV2 and TRBJ1-5; D unresolved. Germline V lookup: CDR1 SNHLY, CDR2 FYNNEI. The CDR3 covers 14 residues. V lost 4 bases and J lost 4, with 11 bases in between. The CDR3 DNA is TGTGCCAGCAGTGTTTCAGGCAATAATCAGCCCCAGCATTTT. Its protein product is CASSVSGNNQPQHF.

V is TRBV5-4 and J is TRBJ2-5, with 8 bases identical to TRBD1. The V segment lost 4 bases and the J segment 5 bases; nucleotides outside the gene matches: 7. The CDR3 sequence is 14 residues long. The V gene's germline CDR1 is SGHNT and CDR2 YYREEE (reference sequence). The CDR3 sequence: CASSADRVRETQYF. In DNA, the CDR3 is TGTGCCAGCAGCGCGGACAGGGTTCGGGAGACCCAGTACTTC.

V usage is TRBV5-1 and J usage is TRBJ1-4; the D gene is possibly TRBD1 (6 bases). Deletions cut 0 bases from V and 0 bases from J, with 6 bases between. The CDR3 spans 15 residues. Germline-derived CDR1 and CDR2 are SGHRS and YFSETQ. The CDR3 DNA is TGCGCCAGCAGCTTGGGGACAGCAACTAATGAAAAACTGTTTTTT. Translated: CASSLGTATNEKLFF. Looking up the rest from reference TRBV5-1 and TRBJ1-4 gives the full variable domain: KAGVTQTPRYLIKTRGQQVTLSCSPISGHRSVSWYQQTPGQGLQFLFEYFSETQRNKGNFPGRFSGRQFSNSRSEMNVSTLELGDSALYLCASSLGTATNEKLFFGSGTQLSVL.

V and J are TRBV11-2 and TRBJ2-7; 12 bases are a match to TRBD2. V was pared by 0 bases and J by 4 bases, with 13 bases of the junction left unmatched. The germline gives CDR1 SGHAT, CDR2 FQNNGV. This CDR3 is 19 amino acids long. CDR3 nucleotide sequence: TGTGCCAGCAGCTTAGATAGTCAGGGACTAGCGGGTGCGGCTTACGAGCAGTACTTC. This encodes CASSLDSQGLAGAAYEQYF.

V is TRBV10-3 and J is TRBJ2-2; D is unclear. V lost 11 bases, J lost 0 bases, and 13 bases lay in between. CDR3 size: 14 residues. CDR1 and CDR2 from the germline V gene are ENHRY and SYGVKD. The CDR3 reads CASKASANTGELFF. Here the CDR3 DNA reads TGTGCCTCGAAGGCCAGCGCGAACACCGGGGAGCTGTTTTTT.